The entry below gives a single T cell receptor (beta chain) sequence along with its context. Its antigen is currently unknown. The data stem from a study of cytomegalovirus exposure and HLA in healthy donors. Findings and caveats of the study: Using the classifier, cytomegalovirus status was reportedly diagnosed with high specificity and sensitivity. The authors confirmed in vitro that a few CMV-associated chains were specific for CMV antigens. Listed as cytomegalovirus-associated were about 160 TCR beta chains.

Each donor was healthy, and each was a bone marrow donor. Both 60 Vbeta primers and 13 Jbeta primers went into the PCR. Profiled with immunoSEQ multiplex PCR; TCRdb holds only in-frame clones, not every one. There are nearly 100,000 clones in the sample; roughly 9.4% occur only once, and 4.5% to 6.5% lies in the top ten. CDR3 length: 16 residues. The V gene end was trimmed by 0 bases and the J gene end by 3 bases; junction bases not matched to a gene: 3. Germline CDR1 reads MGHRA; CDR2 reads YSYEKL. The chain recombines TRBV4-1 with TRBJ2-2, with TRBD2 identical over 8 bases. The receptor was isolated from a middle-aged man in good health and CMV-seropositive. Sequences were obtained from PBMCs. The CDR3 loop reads CASSQEALADTGELFF. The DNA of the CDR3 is TGCGCCAGCAGCCAAGAGGCACTAGCGGACACCGGGGAGCTGTTTTTT.